This T cell receptor (beta chain) was captured in a study of shared clonotypes between healthy human individuals. Looking at the study overall: Each donor had three CD4 naive, three CD4 memory, two CD8 naive and one CD8 memory plate.

In the source study's methods: In the immunoSEQ data, sequences were junction-only and lacked quality scores, so filtering differed. Clones were read by immunoSEQ multiplex PCR, and TCRdb kept only the in-frame ones, dropping some. V, J and clone size are those of that table, while D and trimming were read from the DNA. The sample contains fewer than 2.5 million clones, approximately 93% of which appear only once. Concerning this clone itself: The antigen is undetermined.

Study-level results: Deeper or shallower sequencing was expected to change how clonotypes are shared among donors.

Sequencing used naive CD4+ T cells from PBMCs. Subset reported: CD45RA+ positively selected. The sequence was collected from a young man in good health. Some clones in this sample may be carry-over from other donors' samples.

The CDR3 bases are TGTGCCAGCAGCTTAGACGTCTCCTCCTACAATGAGCAGTTCTTC. The encoded protein is CASSLDVSSYNEQFF. The chain carries TRBV11-3 and TRBJ2-1; unclear D gene. This CDR3 has 15 amino acids. Germline assignment: CDR1 SGHNT and CDR2 YENEEA. Trimming cost V 0 bases and J 0 bases, with 6 bases left between them.